A single T cell receptor beta chain is shown here with its context. Its antigen remains unidentified. It has no much larger one-base neighbor in the sample; base qualities were not kept. TCRbeta CDR3 regions were amplified from genomic DNA using the immunoSEQ Assay, a bias-controlled multiplex PCR. On the study's bioinformatics: Nucleated cell counts per sample were estimated from amplification of reference gene primers within the assay. To quantify the absolute abundance of each unique TCRbeta CDR3 rearrangement, sequence reads were collapsed and filtered. For each sample, productive Simpson clonality was calculated as the square root of Simpson's diversity index across productive rearrangements. This is the immuneACCESS table as TCRdb keeps it, with only in-frame sequences that have V and J called. A part of the clones is gone; compared with another copy, unresolved V genes explain less than half, and the rest is unexplained. The V and J calls and clone size are taken from that table; D and trimming were inferred from the DNA. The table for this sample lists 350,000 to 450,000 clones; approximately 90% of them were counted only once. 1% to 1.3% of the sample is held by the ten biggest clonotypes.

CDR1 MGHRA and CDR2 YSYEKL were looked up in the germline V gene. Its CDR3 holds 16 amino acids, cysteine through phenylalanine. CDR3 DNA only is kept here, 48 bases in frame from base 1. V drops 6 bases and J drops 5 bases, leaving 22 bases in between. This entry belongs to a study of blood T cell repertoires in COVID-19 (dated by TCRdb to 2018 to 2021). At the level of the whole study: Samples from collaborators originated in the United States, Italy and Spain and spanned both the acute and convalescent phases of COVID-19. The material from the prospective study consisted of cDNA or gDNA derived from T cells, B-cell-depleted T cells, or PBMCs. The dataset comprised deeply sampled blood TCRbeta repertoires from subjects exposed to, actively infected with, or recovered from COVID-19. A freely available public database, intended as a resource for researchers studying the immune response to SARS-CoV-2, is where the repertoires were released. The samples were drawn from the first 160 participants of the ongoing ImmuneRACE study and from roughly 1,300 subjects provided by 6 global collaborators. Sample metadata almost always included a de-identified subject ID, COVID-19 status, age in years and sex. Where available, HLA class I and class II types were obtained from metadata supplied by the sample provider rather than from assay-based typing.

The research as a whole found: How much clinical and demographic metadata was included differed by source and by participant, and the metadata was provided uncurated.

Participants in the prospective study were aged roughly 18 to 89 years, lived in 20 to 25 United States geographic areas, and enrolled through a virtual design. In the prospective study, participants were assigned to cohorts based on the clinical history participants reported in a screening survey and a study questionnaire. Recovered participants in ImmuneRACE Cohort 3 were defined as having two consecutive negative NP/OP PCR tests, clearance from a healthcare professional, or resolution of symptoms. Each participant in the prospective study had whole blood, serum and a nasopharyngeal or oropharyngeal swab collected by mobile phlebotomists. Additional blood draws and questionnaires over an approximately 2-month period could optionally be provided by prospective study participants. Before DNA extraction, prospective study blood samples were shipped either frozen or at room temperature.

The clonotype was recovered from a man aged 30 to 39 who had recovered from COVID-19. The V gene is TRBV4-1 and the J gene is TRBJ2-5; too little of a D gene remains to name it. Sequences were obtained from PBMCs or T cells enriched from blood (not recorded which). The bases are TGCGCCAGCAGTCATACCCCCGGGTCTCCCGGGGAGACCCAGTACTTC. Translated, this gives CASSHTPGSPGETQYF.